A single sample is the source of the 21 T cell receptor beta chains below, sequenced in a study of cytomegalovirus exposure and HLA in healthy donors. Vbeta (60) and Jbeta (13) primers were used in the PCR. This table comes from immunoSEQ multiplex PCR, and its TCRdb copy is limited to in-frame clones, with some not included. The profile shows under 150,000 clones, approximately 80% of them singletons. Input material: PBMCs. The receptors were sampled from a young man in good health and CMV-seropositive.

V is TRBV5-5 and J is TRBJ2-3; TRBD1 agrees at 8 bases. Trimming cost V 2 bases and J 1 base; bases outside gene matches: 3. This CDR3 spans 15 amino acids. Germline CDR1 is SGHKS and CDR2 is YYEKEE (reference sequence). The CDR3 loop reads CASSLQGQGTDTQYF. The DNA for the CDR3 is TGTGCCAGCAGCTTACAGGGACAGGGCACAGATACGCAGTATTTT.

The table lists this clone with a few counts. The chain carries TRBV15 and TRBJ2-7; 8 nucleotides line up with TRBD2. This CDR3 is 15 amino acids long. Trimming took 1 base from V and 4 from J; bases not matched to a gene: 6. CDR1 LNHNV and CDR2 YYDKDF come from the germline V gene (reference sequence). The CDR3 DNA sequence: TGTGCCACCAGCAGAGCCTCTGCGGGAGGTTACGAGCAGTACTTC. It encodes CATSRASAGGYEQYF. The full variable domain, completed using reference TRBV15 and TRBJ2-7, is DAMVIQNPRYQVTQFGKPVTLSCSQTLNHNVMYWYQQKSSQAPKLLFHYYDKDFNNEADTPDNFQSRRPNTSFCFLDIRSPGLGDTAMYLCATSRASAGGYEQYFGPGTRLTVT.

The chain has TRBV5-5 and TRBJ2-7; D is unresolved. Germline lookup yields CDR1 SGHKS and CDR2 YYEKEE (reference sequence). V was clipped by 6 bases and J by 2 bases, with 15 bases between them. The CDR3 has 14 amino acids. CDR3 in DNA: TGTGCCAGCACCCCCCTTGGCGGTGCCTACGAGCAGTACTTC. Its protein is CASTPLGGAYEQYF.

As concerns this clone: At one end the junction does not follow the germline gene, possibly because of a read error. CDR3 sequence (DNA): TGTTCCAGCAACCACAGGGACGGCTATGGCTACACCTTC. Translation: CSSNHRDGYGYTF. This chain links TRBV7-9 with TRBJ1-2; D possibly corresponds to TRBD1 (6 bases). The CDR3 contains 13 residues. The germline V gene has CDR1 SEHNR and CDR2 FQNEAQ (reference sequence).

The chain carries TRBV10-1 and TRBJ1-5; no firm D call. The CDR3 loop spans 15 amino acids. Trimming removed 2 bases from V and 4 bases from J, with 12 bases in between. Germline V gives CDR1 WNHNN, CDR2 SYGVQD (reference sequence). CDR3 sequence reads: CASSETELLNQPQHF. The CDR3 DNA reads TGCGCCAGCAGTGAGACGGAACTACTGAATCAGCCCCAGCATTTT.

The CDR3 nucleotides read TGTGCCAGCAGTCCCTCGGGACAGGGTAATGAAAAACTGTTTTTT. Amino acids: CASSPSGQGNEKLFF. The chain is built from TRBV7-9 and TRBJ1-4; TRBD1 aligns across 9 bases. Germline trimming cut 6 bases from V and 4 bases from J; bases unmatched to any gene: 6. CDR3 length: 15 residues. Germline CDR1 and CDR2: SEHNR and FQNEAQ (reference sequence).

Worth noting for this clone: One end of the junction does not line up with germline, which may come from a read error. V and J are TRBV7-9 and TRBJ1-5; D not certain. The CDR3 is 15 residues long. In germline, CDR1 is SEHNR, CDR2 FQNEAQ (reference sequence). For the CDR3, the DNA is TGTTCCAGCAGCCTTAGAGGTGGGTCTAACCAGCCCCAGCATTTT. Protein: CSSSLRGGSNQPQHF.

This clone was seen a few times. The chain uses TRBV18 and TRBJ2-7; 8 bases are shared with TRBD2. Germline assignment: CDR1 KGHSH and CDR2 LQKENI. The CDR3 is 15 amino acids. V was pared by 3 bases and J by 3 bases, with 7 bases of the junction left unmatched. Written as DNA, the CDR3 is TGTGCCAGCTCACCGACAGCGGGGGATAACTACGAGCAGTACTTC. Amino acids: CASSPTAGDNYEQYF.

The J gene is TRBJ1-1, the V gene TRBV5-4, with TRBD1 as a possible D gene (5 bases). Germline V gene lookup returns CDR1 SGHNT and CDR2 YYREEE (reference sequence). There are 15 residues in the CDR3. The V and J ends lost 0 bases and 1 base respectively, with 10 bases between them. CDR3 in DNA: TGTGCCAGCAGCTTGGAATGGGGGGAGAACACTGAAGCTTTCTTT. This codes for CASSLEWGENTEAFF.

This clone has only a few counts. The chain employs TRBV4-3 and TRBJ2-7; a weak D match, TRBD2 (6 bases). V lost 0 bases, J lost 5 bases, and 11 bases lay in between. The germline V gene has CDR1 LGHNA and CDR2 YSLEER. The CDR3 is 14 amino acids. The CDR3 region has the DNA TGCGCCAGCAGCCAAGATCGAGGAGGGAACGAGCAGTACTTC. Translation gives CASSQDRGGNEQYF.

The gene calls are TRBV27 and TRBJ2-7; 8 bases align to TRBD2. Germline V lookup: CDR1 MNHEY, CDR2 SMNVEV (reference sequence). Trimming at V came to 5 bases and at J to 1 base, leaving 16 bases not matched to a gene. This CDR3 has 18 residues. The DNA for the CDR3 is TGTGCCAGCAGTCCTTTATTGACGGGACTAGACGCTTCCTACGAGCAGTACTTC. Residues: CASSPLLTGLDASYEQYF.

This clone was seen once. The V call is TRBV9, the J call TRBJ1-2; 8 positions agree with TRBD1. V trimming: 3 bases; J trimming: 8 bases; junction bases outside the gene matches: 9. The CDR3 has 14 amino acids. CDR1 SGDLS and CDR2 YYNGEE come from the germline V gene. DNA of the CDR3: TGTGCCAGCAGCGCAAGGACAGGGCCCCTAGGCTACACCTTC. Translated, it gives CASSARTGPLGYTF.

The chain combines TRBV30 with TRBJ1-1; no clear D gene. CDR3 length: 14 residues. The germline CDR1 and CDR2 sequences are GTSNPN and SVGIG (reference sequence). The V end was cut by 0 bases, the J end by 1 base, with 9 bases between. CDR3 amino acids: CAWSVEPANTEAFF. CDR3 DNA: TGTGCCTGGAGTGTGGAGCCAGCGAACACTGAAGCTTTCTTT.

This sequence joins TRBV7-3 and TRBJ2-3; D is perhaps TRBD2 (6 bases). The CDR3 spans 13 residues. Germline CDR1 reads SGHTA; CDR2 reads FQGTGA. Trimming removed 3 bases at V and 6 bases at J, with 10 bases between. For the CDR3, the DNA is TGTGCCAGCAGCTTTGGGACTCTTGATACGCAGTATTTT. This codes for CASSFGTLDTQYF. Filled out from reference TRBV7-3 and TRBJ2-3, the complete variable domain reads GAGVSQTPSNKVTEKGKYVELRCDPISGHTALYWYRQSLGQGPEFLIYFQGTGAADDSGLPNDRFFAVRPEGSVSTLKIQRTERGDSAVYLCASSFGTLDTQYFGPGTRLTVL.

The V call is TRBV7-2, the J call TRBJ2-3, with TRBD2 matching over 9 bases. The CDR3 has 15 residues. CDR1 and CDR2 (germline): SGHTA, FQGNSA. After removal of 2 bases from V and 8 bases from J, the junction contained 8 bases not matched to a gene. CDR3 bases: TGTGCCAGCAGCTTATCTCAAGCGGGGGGTCGTACGCAGTATTTT. It codes for CASSLSQAGGRTQYF. The whole variable domain, remainder taken from reference TRBV7-2 and TRBJ2-3, is GAGVSQSPSNKVTEKGKDVELRCDPISGHTALYWYRQSLGQGLEFLIYFQGNSAPDKSGLPSDRFSAERTGGSVSTLTIQRTQQEDSAVYLCASSLSQAGGRTQYFGPGTRLTVL.

The chain employs TRBV28 and TRBJ1-1; weak D call: TRBD1 (5 bases). V lost 6 bases to trimming and J lost 1 base, with 9 bases between them. The CDR3 is 13 amino acids. Germline V gene lookup returns CDR1 MDHEN and CDR2 SYDVKM. CDR3 DNA: TGTGCCAGCAGATACAGGACGAACACTGAAGCTTTCTTT. It yields the protein CASRYRTNTEAFF. Full variable domain (missing parts from reference TRBV28 and TRBJ1-1): DVKVTQSSRYLVKRTGEKVFLECVQDMDHENMFWYRQDPGLGLRLIYFSYDVKMKEKGDIPEGYSVSREKKERFSLILESASTNQTSMYLCASRYRTNTEAFFGQGTRLTVV.

The CDR3 sequence: CASSQLWSQIIYWTSNYNEQFF. The CDR3 bases are TGCGCCAGCAGCCAATTGTGGTCTCAAATTATTTACTGGACTAGCAACTACAATGAGCAGTTCTTC. The genes are TRBV4-3 and TRBJ2-1; 8 bases line up with TRBD2. V lost 2 bases and J lost 3; bases outside the gene matches: 24. Germline V gene sequence: CDR1 LGHNA, CDR2 YSLEER. The CDR3 is made up of 22 amino acids.

There are a few counts of this clone. The chain has TRBV5-1 and TRBJ1-1; 7 bases are a match to TRBD1. The germline V gene has CDR1 SGHRS and CDR2 YFSETQ. CDR3 size: 14 residues. Trimming removed 4 bases from V and 0 bases from J; junction bases left unmatched: 3. The CDR3 is CASSRGQMNTEAFF. The CDR3 DNA reads as TGCGCCAGCAGCAGGGGACAGATGAACACTGAAGCTTTCTTT.

V gene TRBV18 combines with J gene TRBJ2-3; no definite D call. The CDR3 is made up of 10 amino acids. Germline loops: CDR1 KGHSH, CDR2 LQKENI. Deletions cut 5 bases from V and 6 bases from J, with 3 bases between. Here the CDR3 reads CASSADTQYF. The DNA of the CDR3 is TGTGCCAGCTCAGCGGATACGCAGTATTTT.

With respect to this clone: A junction boundary mismatches the germline segment, possibly from a read error. The chain carries TRBV7-9 and TRBJ2-7; the match to TRBD2 covers 8 bases. Per the germline V gene, CDR1 is SEHNR and CDR2 is FQNEAQ (reference sequence). This CDR3 is 12 amino acids long. Here the CDR3 reads CASSLVVAGTNW. For the CDR3, the DNA is TGTGCCAGCAGCTTAGTGGTAGCGGGAACGAACTGG.

V usage is TRBV7-8 and J usage is TRBJ2-3; 13 bases are a match to TRBD2. Germline lookup yields CDR1 SGHVS and CDR2 FQNEAQ. V shed 5 bases, J shed 4 bases, and the junction held 6 bases outside the gene matches. CDR3 length: 16 residues. The DNA of the CDR3 is TGTGCCAGCAGCATACTAGCGGGGGGGTCGTCAGATACGCAGTATTTT. Its translation: CASSILAGGSSDTQYF.